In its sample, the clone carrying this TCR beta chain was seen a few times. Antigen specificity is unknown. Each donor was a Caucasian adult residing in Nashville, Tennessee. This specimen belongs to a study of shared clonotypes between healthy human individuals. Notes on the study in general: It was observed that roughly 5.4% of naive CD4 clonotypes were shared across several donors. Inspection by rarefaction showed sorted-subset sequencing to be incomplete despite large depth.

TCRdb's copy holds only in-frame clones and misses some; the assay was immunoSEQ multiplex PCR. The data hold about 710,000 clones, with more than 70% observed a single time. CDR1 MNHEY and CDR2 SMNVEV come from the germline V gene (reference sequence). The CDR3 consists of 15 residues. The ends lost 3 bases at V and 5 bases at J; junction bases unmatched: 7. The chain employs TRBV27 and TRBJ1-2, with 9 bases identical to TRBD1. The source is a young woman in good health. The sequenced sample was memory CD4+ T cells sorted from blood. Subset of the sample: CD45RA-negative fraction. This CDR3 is CASSFSPTGGYGYTF. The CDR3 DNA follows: TGTGCCAGCAGTTTTTCCCCGACAGGGGGATATGGCTACACCTTC.